The clone carrying this T cell receptor (beta chain) was counted between two and nine times. Its antigen is currently unknown. Both TRBC1 and TRBC2 were covered by a beta constant-region primer of two equimolar oligonucleotides. Four rounds of PCR amplified the ligated cDNA using nested alpha and beta constant-region primers plus SP2. A 12-nucleotide UMI and the SP2 primer were added to the cDNA 3' end by oligonucleotide ligation. MiXCR, run by TCRdb on the UMI-ligation and nested PCR reads, gives a single entry per CDR3 protein. The sample yields over 100,000 distinct CDR3 sequences, about 36% seen once. This sample is drawn from a study of naive and memory T cell subsets. Germline CDR1 MDHEN, CDR2 SYDVKM. This CDR3 comprises 15 residues. Trimming shortened V by 2 bases and J by 0 bases, and 9 bases separated the two germline ends. After the first PCR, alpha and beta chain libraries were processed separately. Four subsets defined by CD45RA and CD27 were sorted after CD3, CD4, CD8 and live/dead staining.

Whole-study results and caveats: Over 90% of naive TCR sequences appeared only once, unlike memory subsets.

This chain joins TRBV28 and TRBJ2-3; no firm D call. Sequenced material: central memory CD4+ T cells from blood. The sequence came from a human donor in good health. CDR3 residues: CASSLGQYSTDTQYF. CDR3 sequence (DNA): TGTGCCAGCAGTTTAGGGCAGTACAGCACAGATACGCAGTATTTT.